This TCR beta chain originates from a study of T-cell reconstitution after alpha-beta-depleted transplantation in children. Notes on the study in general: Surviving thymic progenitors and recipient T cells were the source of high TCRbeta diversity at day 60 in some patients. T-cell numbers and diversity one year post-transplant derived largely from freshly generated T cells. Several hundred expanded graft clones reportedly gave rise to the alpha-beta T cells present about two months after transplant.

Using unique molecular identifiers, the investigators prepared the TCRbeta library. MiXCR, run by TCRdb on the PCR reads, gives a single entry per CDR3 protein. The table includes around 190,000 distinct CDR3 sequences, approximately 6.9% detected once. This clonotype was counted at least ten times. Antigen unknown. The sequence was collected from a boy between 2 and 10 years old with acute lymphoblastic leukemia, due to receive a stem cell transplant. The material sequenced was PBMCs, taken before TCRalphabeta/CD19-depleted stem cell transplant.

The CDR3 reads CSAGRYRGPEAFF. CDR3 coding DNA: TGCAGTGCTGGTCGATACAGGGGCCCTGAAGCTTTCTTT. This chain uses TRBV20-1 with TRBJ1-1; 7 nucleotides line up with TRBD1. This CDR3 is 13 amino acids long. Germline-derived CDR1 and CDR2 are DFQATT and SNEGSKA (reference sequence). Germline trimming cut 5 bases from V and 6 bases from J; bases unmatched to any gene: 9.